This T cell receptor beta chain emerged from a study of spatial heterogeneity in lung cancer. Study overall: The study consistently detected more beta-chain than alpha-chain sequences.

The sample's time point: sample taken at primary tumor resection. From tumor, nontumor lung or frozen PBMC, whole RNA was taken unsorted for sequencing. Samples were donated by 72 untreated early-stage non-small cell lung cancer patients. The study tagged each TCR cDNA molecule with a unique molecular identifier. A single record per CDR3 protein comes from TCRdb applying MiXCR to the 5' RACE reads. The sample lists some 85,000 distinct CDR3 sequences; approximately 21% were seen once. V lost 0 bases to trimming and J lost 4 bases, with 9 bases between them. CDR3 size: 15 residues. Germline CDR1 reads SGHAT; CDR2 reads FQNNGV. This clonotype was counted between two and nine times.

This chain connects TRBV11-2 to TRBJ1-4; D unclear. This sample comprised PBMCs, obtained at surgery. The receptor was isolated from a male donor with early-stage non-small cell lung cancer. Here the CDR3 reads CASSLDRGFNEKLFF. CDR3 nucleotides: TGTGCCAGCAGCTTAGATCGTGGATTTAATGAAAAACTGTTTTTT. The variable domain in full, completed from reference TRBV11-2 and TRBJ1-4, reads EAGVAQSPRYKIIEKRQSVAFWCNPISGHATLYWYQQILGQGPKLLIQFQNNGVVDDSQLPKDRFSAERLKGVDSTLKIQPAKLEDSAVYLCASSLDRGFNEKLFFGSGTQLSVL.